Presented here are 17 T cell receptor beta chains from one specimen sequenced in a study of blood T cell repertoires in COVID-19. Data came from immunoSEQ multiplex PCR; TCRdb stores just in-frame clones and leaves some out. This sample has hundreds of thousands of clones, with 80% to 90% found just once. Sequencing was carried out using PBMCs or T cells enriched from blood (not recorded which). The receptors stem from a man younger than 40 who had recovered from COVID-19.

This rearrangement joins TRBV18 to TRBJ2-5; 8 bases map to TRBD1. This CDR3 comprises 13 residues. The germline gives CDR1 KGHSH, CDR2 LQKENI. Losses at the gene ends were 8 bases for V and 1 base for J; bases not matched to a gene: 3. The CDR3 here is CASLGTGQETQYF. CDR3 bases: TGTGCCAGCCTGGGGACAGGCCAAGAGACCCAGTACTTC.

The table lists this clone with a count of one. The J gene is TRBJ2-4, the V gene TRBV7-2; 9 nucleotides match TRBD1. This CDR3 has 17 residues. Germline V CDR1 and CDR2: SGHTA, FQGNSA. With 4 bases clipped from V and 8 bases from J, the junction kept 15 bases outside the gene matches. CDR3 region: CASSSRTGAAIRDIQYF. Here the CDR3 DNA reads TGTGCCAGCAGCTCCCGGACAGGGGCCGCCATTCGGGACATTCAGTACTTC.

The genes are TRBV11-1 and TRBJ2-7; a possible D gene is TRBD2 (6 bases). The CDR3 runs 14 residues. Trimming removed 8 bases at V and 3 bases at J, with 17 bases between. Germline assignment: CDR1 SGHAT and CDR2 FQDESV (reference sequence). This chain's CDR3 is CASRRREDNYEQYF. The CDR3 region has the DNA TGTGCCAGCCGTCGTAGGGAGGATAACTACGAGCAGTACTTC.

This clone has only one observation. This chain joins TRBV9 and TRBJ2-1; 7 bases match TRBD1. The ends lost 0 bases at V and 3 bases at J; junction bases unmatched: 6. Germline CDR1 is SGDLS and CDR2 is YYNGEE. This CDR3 region has 16 residues. The CDR3 region is CASSVDEGAYYNEQFF. CDR3 nucleotide sequence: TGTGCCAGCAGCGTAGATGAGGGGGCTTACTACAATGAGCAGTTCTTC. The variable domain in full, with the rest retrieved from reference TRBV9 and TRBJ2-1, is DSGVTQTPKHLITATGQRVTLRCSPRSGDLSVYWYQQSLDQGLQFLIQYYNGEERAKGNILERFSAQQFPDLHSELNLSSLELGDSALYFCASSVDEGAYYNEQFFGPGTRLTVL.

The V gene is TRBV6-5, the J gene TRBJ2-3, with 7 bases fitting TRBD2. Germline V gene lookup returns CDR1 MNHEY and CDR2 SVGAGI. The CDR3 is 16 residues long. J lost 1 base, V lost 0 bases, and 4 bases had no gene match. The CDR3 loop reads CASSYSGGVGTDTQYF. CDR3 nucleotides: TGTGCCAGCAGTTACTCTGGGGGGGTGGGCACAGATACGCAGTATTTT.

This clone turned up a few times. The V and J genes are TRBV29-1 and TRBJ2-2, with 8 nucleotides matching TRBD2. V lost 7 bases and J lost 2; bases outside the gene matches: 6. The CDR3 runs 14 residues. The germline V gene has CDR1 SQVTM and CDR2 ANQGSEA. CDR3 nucleotides: TGCAGCGCTACGGCGGGGGGAAACACCGGGGAGCTGTTTTTT. Protein sequence: CSATAGGNTGELFF.

Regarding this clone: One end of the junction varies from germline; a read error may be responsible. The V gene is TRBV7-7, the J gene TRBJ2-5; no clear D gene. The CDR3 is 13 residues long. Germline CDR1 reads SSHAT; CDR2 reads FNYEAQ (reference sequence). In DNA, the CDR3 is TGTGCTAGCAGCTTAGGTGCCCAGGAGACCCAGTACTTC. This gives the protein CASSLGAQETQYF.

The V and J genes are TRBV24-1 and TRBJ1-2, with 10 bases lining up with TRBD1. This CDR3 has 16 residues. Trimming at V came to 4 bases and at J to 8 bases, leaving 12 bases not matched to a gene. The germline gives CDR1 KGHDR, CDR2 SFDVKD. The CDR3 here is CATSDAGTGDSSGYTF. CDR3 DNA: TGTGCCACCAGTGACGCCGGGACAGGGGATTCTAGCGGCTACACCTTC.

The chain couples TRBV6-5 to TRBJ2-1; tentatively, D is TRBD2 (7 bases). The CDR3 extends over 16 amino acids. CDR1 is MNHEY and CDR2 is SVGAGI in the germline V gene. V was cut by 1 base and J by 3 bases, with 13 bases left in between. The chain's CDR3 is CASSYLGGRGYNEQFF. The CDR3 nucleotides read TGTGCCAGCAGTTACTTAGGGGGGAGGGGCTACAATGAGCAGTTCTTC.

V gene TRBV4-1 combines with J gene TRBJ1-5, with D unclear. CDR3 length equals 14 residues. Germline CDR1 MGHRA, CDR2 YSYEKL. Trimming took 0 bases from V and 1 from J, leaving 4 bases between them. The CDR3 DNA reads as TGCGCCAGCAGCCAAGAACAAAGCAATCAGCCCCAGCATTTT. Encoded protein: CASSQEQSNQPQHF.

The V call is TRBV29-1, the J call TRBJ2-5; 10 nucleotides align to TRBD2. Germline values: CDR1 SQVTM, CDR2 ANQGSEA. This CDR3 region has 14 residues. Trimming cost V 4 bases and J 4 bases; bases outside gene matches: 6. The CDR3 region has the DNA TGCAGCGTTGTTGGAGCGGGAGGGGGAGAGACCCAGTACTTC. Translated: CSVVGAGGGETQYF.

V gene TRBV3-1 (or the pseudogene TRBV3-2) combines with J gene TRBJ2-5, with no clear D. The germline V gene has CDR1 LGHDT and CDR2 YNNKEL (reference sequence). CDR3 length: 12 residues. Trimming removed 4 bases at V and 6 bases at J, with 9 bases between. The chain's CDR3 is CASSPESQTQYF. The CDR3, as DNA: TGTGCCAGCAGCCCTGAAAGCCAGACCCAGTACTTC.

This chain links TRBV19 with TRBJ2-1; possibly TRBD2 for D (6 bases). The CDR3 is made up of 14 amino acids. Trimming took 10 bases from V and 4 from J, leaving 17 bases between them. Germline V gene lookup returns CDR1 LNHDA and CDR2 SQIVND (reference sequence). The CDR3 DNA sequence: TGTGCCACCCTACCACGGGGGTCTTACAATGAGCAGTTCTTC. Residues: CATLPRGSYNEQFF. The whole variable domain, remainder taken from reference TRBV19 and TRBJ2-1, is DGGITQSPKYLFRKEGQNVTLSCEQNLNHDAMYWYRQDPGQGLRLIYYSQIVNDFQKGDIAEGYSVSREKKESFPLTVTSAQKNPTAFYLCATLPRGSYNEQFFGPGTRLTVL.

The V and J genes are TRBV6-5 and TRBJ2-5, with 11 nucleotides matching TRBD2. V shed 5 bases, J shed 2 bases, and the junction held 1 base outside the gene matches. Germline V CDR1 and CDR2: MNHEY, SVGAGI. The CDR3 has 14 amino acids. As DNA, the CDR3 is TGTGCCAGCAGTCTAGCGGGAGGACAAGAGACCCAGTACTTC. Its protein is CASSLAGGQETQYF.

The V and J genes are TRBV28 and TRBJ2-1; 10 positions match TRBD2. V lost 4 bases and J lost 4; bases outside the gene matches: 7. The CDR3 is made up of 16 amino acids. Germline V gene lookup returns CDR1 MDHEN and CDR2 SYDVKM. As DNA, the CDR3 is TGTGCCAGCAGTTCTGGAGGACTAGCGGATTACAATGAGCAGTTCTTC. This codes for CASSSGGLADYNEQFF. Together with reference TRBV28 and TRBJ2-1, the CDR3 gives the full variable domain: DVKVTQSSRYLVKRTGEKVFLECVQDMDHENMFWYRQDPGLGLRLIYFSYDVKMKEKGDIPEGYSVSREKKERFSLILESASTNQTSMYLCASSSGGLADYNEQFFGPGTRLTVL.

This clone was detected only a few times. The genes are TRBV6-5 and TRBJ2-1; no clear D gene. The V end was cut by 7 bases, the J end by 5 bases, with 6 bases between. The CDR3 is made up of 11 amino acids. Germline CDR1 is MNHEY and CDR2 is SVGAGI. The CDR3 DNA reads TGTGCCAGCAATACACACAATGAGCAGTTCTTC. Protein sequence: CASNTHNEQFF.

The chain joins TRBV24-1 to TRBJ1-2; D is unresolved. The germline gives CDR1 KGHDR, CDR2 SFDVKD. Deletions cut 6 bases from V and 2 bases from J, with 15 bases between. The CDR3 spans 15 residues. CDR3 region: CATSTPRGPNYGYTF. The CDR3 nucleotides read TGTGCCACCAGTACTCCGAGAGGGCCAAACTATGGCTACACCTTC.